Following are 3 T cell receptor beta chains from one sample sequenced in a study of cytomegalovirus exposure and HLA in healthy donors. PCR primers comprised 60 Vbeta and 13 Jbeta primers. The table came from immunoSEQ multiplex PCR; TCRdb's copy has only in-frame clones and leaves some out. The data show about 80,000 clones, 65% to 80% seen once. Sequencing was performed on PBMCs. These receptors were obtained from a human donor in good health.

The chain has TRBV29-1 and TRBJ1-1, with D tentatively TRBD1 (6 bases). The CDR3 has 13 amino acids. The germline V gene encodes CDR1 SQVTM and CDR2 ANQGSEA. Trimming took off 7 bases at V and 4 bases at J, with 16 bases between the two ends. This CDR3 reads CSGTWGLGTEAFF. The DNA for the CDR3 is TGCAGCGGGACTTGGGGGCTGGGCACTGAAGCTTTCTTT.

This clone was counted a single time. The rearrangement links TRBV7-9 to TRBJ2-3; D perhaps matches TRBD2 (6 bases). The germline CDR1 and CDR2 sequences are SEHNR and FQNEAQ (reference sequence). The CDR3 sequence is 17 residues long. The ends were cut back, 1 base at V and 6 bases at J, with 20 bases in the middle. The CDR3 reads CASSLGGDSGGLDTQYF. The CDR3 bases are TGTGCCAGCAGCTTAGGCGGGGACTCGGGTGGCCTGGATACGCAGTATTTT.

The chain is built from TRBV11-3 and TRBJ2-5, with D possibly matching TRBD2 (5 bases). There are 14 residues in the CDR3. V was clipped by 5 bases and J by 4 bases, with 14 bases between them. Germline V gene lookup returns CDR1 SGHNT and CDR2 YENEEA. CDR3 nucleotide sequence: TGTGCCAGCAGCCAGGACTCTAGGGTAGAGACCCAGTACTTC. Protein sequence: CASSQDSRVETQYF.